The 31 T cell receptor beta chains presented below share a single source sample, sequenced in a study of identical twins. MiXCR, applied by TCRdb to the 5' RACE reads, yields one record per CDR3 protein. The data show 540,000 or so distinct CDR3 sequences, 20% to 25% seen once. In addition, the sample was reused for a study of yellow fever vaccine responses in identical twins.

The sample was CD4+ T cells sorted from blood. The receptors derive from a woman between 18 and 30 years old in good health.

This sequence joins TRBV15 and TRBJ2-3; D is ambiguous. This CDR3 comprises 13 residues. Germline loops: CDR1 LNHNV, CDR2 YYDKDF (reference sequence). With 5 bases removed from V and 2 bases from J, the gap between germline ends came to 8 bases. The CDR3 sequence: CATSASNTDTQYF. Written as DNA, the CDR3 is TGTGCCACCAGCGCGTCCAACACAGATACGCAGTATTTT.

This clonotype has just a few counts. The V call is TRBV7-9, the J call TRBJ2-5; the D call may be TRBD1 or TRBD2 (5 bases each). Germline V gene lookup returns CDR1 SEHNR and CDR2 FQNEAQ (reference sequence). Trimming cost V 4 bases and J 10 bases, with 10 bases left between them. The CDR3 extends over 11 amino acids. The CDR3 DNA reads TGTGCCAGCAGCTCTGGGGGTGACCAGTACTTC. The encoded protein is CASSSGGDQYF.

This clonotype has more than one count but fewer than ten. The chain is built from TRBV10-3 and TRBJ2-1; D unclear. V lost 10 bases and J lost 6, with 16 bases in between. CDR3 size: 13 residues. Germline CDR1 reads ENHRY; CDR2 reads SYGVKD. CDR3 region: CATSGSQTNEQFF. In DNA, the CDR3 is TGTGCCACCTCTGGAAGCCAGACCAATGAGCAGTTCTTC.

The chain joins TRBV7-2 to TRBJ2-7; 8 positions match TRBD2. Per germline, CDR1 SGHTA and CDR2 FQGNSA. The CDR3 spans 15 residues. The V and J ends lost 1 base and 7 bases, in that order; junction bases with no gene match: 9. CDR3 bases: TGTGCCAGCAGCTTAGATTACGGGAGGGCCGGTGAGCAGTACTTC. This encodes CASSLDYGRAGEQYF.

The rearrangement uses TRBV5-1 and TRBJ2-7; weak D call: TRBD1 (6 bases). Germline V CDR1 and CDR2: SGHRS, YFSETQ. The V and J ends lost 2 bases and 2 bases respectively, with 11 bases between them. The length of the CDR3 is 14 residues. The CDR3 DNA reads as TGCGCCAGCAGCTTCTTGGGACACACCTACGAGCAGTACTTC. Its translation is CASSFLGHTYEQYF.

The chain joins TRBV11-1 to TRBJ2-6; tentatively, D is TRBD2 (5 bases). V lost 2 bases and J 0 bases, leaving 17 bases between the germline ends. The germline V gene encodes CDR1 SGHAT and CDR2 FQDESV (reference sequence). CDR3 size: 19 residues. In DNA, the CDR3 is TGTGCCAGCAGCTTAAGGTCCCCGGGGATAAGCTCTGGGGCCAACGTCCTGACTTTC. Translation: CASSLRSPGISSGANVLTF.

The V call is TRBV5-1, the J call TRBJ2-7; 8 bases fit TRBD2. Germline loops: CDR1 SGHRS, CDR2 YFSETQ. The CDR3 sequence is 15 residues long. V shed 1 base, J shed 0 bases, and the junction held 3 bases outside the gene matches. CDR3 in DNA: TGCGCCAGCAGCTTGCCTAGCGGGCTCTCCTACGAGCAGTACTTC. Its translation is CASSLPSGLSYEQYF.

This clonotype was observed a few times. The genes are TRBV28 and TRBJ2-7, with 8 nucleotides matching TRBD2. J gave up 2 bases and V 5 bases, and 8 bases lay outside the gene matches. CDR1 and CDR2 (germline): MDHEN, SYDVKM. This CDR3 has 15 residues. This CDR3 is CASSLNPGLAYEQYF. The DNA of the CDR3 is TGTGCCAGCAGTCTAAACCCGGGACTAGCCTACGAGCAGTACTTC.

The rearrangement links TRBV10-3 to TRBJ2-5; no clear D. Germline V gene sequence: CDR1 ENHRY, CDR2 SYGVKD. CDR3 length: 13 amino acids. V lost 3 bases to trimming and J lost 0 bases, with 5 bases between them. CDR3 amino acids: CAISDKNQETQYF. The CDR3 DNA reads TGTGCCATCAGTGACAAAAACCAAGAGACCCAGTACTTC.

This chain joins TRBV7-9 and TRBJ1-3; D is unclear. CDR3 length: 15 residues. Trimming stripped 0 bases from V and 3 bases from J, with 9 bases between. Germline CDR1 SEHNR, CDR2 FQNEAQ (reference sequence). Written as DNA, the CDR3 is TGTGCCAGCAGCTTAGCTTCCGCCGATGGAAACACCATATATTTT. Its translation is CASSLASADGNTIYF. The whole variable domain, remainder taken from reference TRBV7-9 and TRBJ1-3, is DTGVSQNPRHKITKRGQNVTFRCDPISEHNRLYWYRQTLGQGPEFLTYFQNEAQLEKSRLLSDRFSAERPKGSFSTLEIQRTEQGDSAMYLCASSLASADGNTIYFGEGSWLTVV.

This clonotype turned up a few times. The rearrangement links TRBV10-3 to TRBJ2-5; TRBD2 might be the D (6 bases). CDR1 ENHRY and CDR2 SYGVKD come from the germline V gene. This CDR3 comprises 15 residues. Trimming stripped 4 bases from V and 2 bases from J, with 14 bases between. CDR3 region: CAISGEAGPQETQYF. The CDR3 DNA follows: TGTGCCATCAGTGGAGAGGCGGGACCACAAGAGACCCAGTACTTC.

The V and J genes are TRBV7-8 and TRBJ2-1; the match to TRBD2 covers 11 bases. Trimming at V came to 4 bases and at J to 7 bases, leaving 6 bases not matched to a gene. The CDR3 runs to 15 residues. Germline V gene sequence: CDR1 SGHVS, CDR2 FQNEAQ. Here the CDR3 DNA reads TGTGCCAGCAGCTCCATAGCGGGAGGGGGGAATGAGCAGTTCTTC. It translates to CASSSIAGGGNEQFF.

The J gene is TRBJ1-1, the V gene TRBV12-3 or TRBV12-4, with a possible D match to TRBD1 (5 bases). The CDR3 contains 15 residues. V lost 3 bases and J 1 base, leaving 12 bases between the germline ends. The CDR3: CASSFGGRGNTEAFF. In DNA, the CDR3 is TGTGCCAGCAGTTTTGGGGGAAGAGGGAACACTGAAGCTTTCTTT.

This clonotype was counted a few times. The CDR3 bases are TGCGCCAGCAGCCAGGGACTAGCGGGCTTTAATGAGCAGTTCTTC. It translates to CASSQGLAGFNEQFF. The V and J genes are TRBV5-1 and TRBJ2-1, with 12 bases that match TRBD2. Germline-derived CDR1 and CDR2 are SGHRS and YFSETQ. The V and J ends lost 4 bases and 7 bases, in that order; junction bases with no gene match: 6. This CDR3 has 15 residues.

This rearrangement joins TRBV20-1 to TRBJ2-3, with D unresolved. The V gene's germline CDR1 is DFQATT and CDR2 SNEGSKA (reference sequence). This CDR3 comprises 12 residues. Trimming left V 5 bases short and J 4 bases short, with 10 bases between. The CDR3, as DNA: TGCAGTGCTTTCTCTGGGTCAGATACGCAGTATTTT. Its translation is CSAFSGSDTQYF.

This clonotype has only a few counts. The gene calls are TRBV5-1 and TRBJ1-6; 8 bases match TRBD1. CDR3 length: 13 residues. Unmatched junction bases numbered 3, after V lost 4 bases and J lost 9 bases. Germline V gene lookup returns CDR1 SGHRS and CDR2 YFSETQ. CDR3 region: CASSPGGSSPLHF. The CDR3 coding sequence is TGCGCCAGCAGCCCAGGGGGCTCTTCACCCCTCCACTTT.

This clonotype was seen a few times. This chain links TRBV9 with TRBJ2-1, with D possibly TRBD2 on 6 matching bases. V lost 0 bases and J 6 bases, leaving 7 bases between the germline ends. Germline V gene data show CDR1 as SGDLS and CDR2 as YYNGEE. The CDR3 length is 13 residues. CDR3: CASSVEAGNEQFF. Here the CDR3 DNA reads TGTGCCAGCAGCGTAGAAGCGGGCAATGAGCAGTTCTTC.

V is TRBV7-3 and J is TRBJ2-5; TRBD2 matches 10 bases. Losses at the gene ends were 0 bases for V and 6 bases for J; bases not matched to a gene: 13. The germline V gene encodes CDR1 SGHTA and CDR2 FQGTGA. There are 18 residues in the CDR3. The CDR3 DNA sequence: TGTGCCAGCAGCTTAACTCCCCTAGCGGGAGAAGGGGGAAAGACCCAGTACTTC. It yields the protein CASSLTPLAGEGGKTQYF.

This chain links TRBV5-1 with TRBJ2-3; D not resolved. The germline CDR1 and CDR2 sequences are SGHRS and YFSETQ. The V gene lost 0 bases and the J gene lost 0 bases, with 11 bases spanning the gap. This CDR3 spans 16 amino acids. For the CDR3, the DNA is TGCGCCAGCAGCTTGGGCTGGGAAACTAGCACAGATACGCAGTATTTT. It is translated as CASSLGWETSTDTQYF.

The chain joins TRBV6-1 to TRBJ2-7; TRBD1 agrees at 8 bases. The CDR3 extends over 14 amino acids. J lost 6 bases, V lost 6 bases, and 10 bases had no gene match. CDR1 MNHNS and CDR2 SASEGT come from the germline V gene. CDR3 residues: CASSDRGDTSEQYF. The CDR3 region has the DNA TGTGCCAGCAGCGACAGGGGCGACACAAGCGAGCAGTACTTC.

This clonotype was recorded a few times. The rearrangement joins TRBV15 to TRBJ2-7; D possibly matches TRBD1 or TRBD2 (5 bases each). This CDR3 spans 12 amino acids. Per the germline V gene, CDR1 is LNHNV and CDR2 is YYDKDF (reference sequence). The V gene lost 4 bases and the J gene lost 3 bases, with 7 bases spanning the gap. The CDR3 sequence is CATSMRGYEQYV. The DNA of the CDR3 is TGTGCCACCAGCATGAGGGGCTACGAGCAGTACGTC.

This clonotype has more than one count but fewer than ten. The chain combines TRBV12-3 or TRBV12-4 with TRBJ1-1; D possibly corresponds to TRBD1 (5 bases). The CDR3 consists of 14 residues. The V and J ends lost 3 bases and 4 bases respectively, with 12 bases between them. The CDR3 coding sequence is TGTGCCAGCAGTTTTCAAGCGGGGGGCACTGAAGCTTTCTTT. It encodes CASSFQAGGTEAFF.

The CDR3 loop reads CASSLLAGNQETQYF. As DNA, the CDR3 is TGTGCCAGCAGTTTACTAGCGGGGAACCAAGAGACCCAGTACTTC. The chain joins TRBV12-3 or TRBV12-4 to TRBJ2-5, with 9 bases lining up with TRBD2. The junction had 1 base not matched to a gene; V was cut back by 2 bases and J by 0 bases. The CDR3 has 15 amino acids.

On this clonotype itself: Since a much larger clone is just one base distant, this may be a read error. The missing conserved phenylalanine or tryptophan at the end of this CDR3 makes a read error likely. The V call is TRBV5-1, the J call TRBJ2-3; tentatively, D is TRBD1 or TRBD2 (5 bases each). Between the trimmed V and J ends, which lost 2 bases and 5 bases, there was a span of 15 bases. The CDR3 covers 15 residues. CDR1 is SGHRS, CDR2 YFSETQ, per germline. The chain's CDR3 is CASSFGDASGDTQYY. CDR3 bases: TGCGCCAGCAGCTTCGGGGACGCGTCAGGAGATACGCAGTATTAT.

V is TRBV6-1 and J is TRBJ2-1; 9 bases match TRBD1. This CDR3 is built from 14 residues. CDR1 and CDR2 from the germline V gene are MNHNS and SASEGT. J gave up 8 bases and V 7 bases, and 9 bases lay outside the gene matches. Here the CDR3 reads CASKIYTGGHEQFF. The CDR3 nucleotides are TGTGCCAGCAAAATCTACACAGGGGGCCATGAGCAGTTCTTC.

This chain uses TRBV12-3 or TRBV12-4 with TRBJ1-5, with no clear D. V was trimmed by 3 bases and J by 3 bases, leaving 9 bases between them. The CDR3 sequence is 14 residues long. The CDR3 is CASSLGSANQPQHF. The DNA of the CDR3 is TGTGCCAGCAGTTTGGGCAGTGCCAATCAGCCCCAGCATTTT.

The chain employs TRBV11-2 and TRBJ2-6; no firm D call. The CDR3 totals 16 residues. V was clipped by 6 bases and J by 0 bases, with 12 bases between them. Germline-derived CDR1 and CDR2 are SGHAT and FQNNGV. CDR3 sequence (DNA): TGTGCCAGCAGACAAACCCCAATCTCTGGGGCCAACGTCCTGACTTTC. Its translation: CASRQTPISGANVLTF.

The chain uses TRBV2 and TRBJ2-3; weak D call: TRBD1 (5 bases). Germline CDR1 reads SNHLY; CDR2 reads FYNNEI. V was cut by 1 base and J by 4 bases, with 12 bases left in between. The CDR3 is 15 amino acids. Written as DNA, the CDR3 is TGTGCCAGCAGTGAAGAGGGGCTAGAGCCAGATACGCAGTATTTT. It encodes CASSEEGLEPDTQYF.

This chain uses TRBV27 with TRBJ2-7; 9 bases are a match to TRBD2. The CDR3 spans 15 residues. Germline trimming cut 6 bases from V and 6 bases from J; bases unmatched to any gene: 12. Germline V gene lookup returns CDR1 MNHEY and CDR2 SMNVEV (reference sequence). DNA for the CDR3: TGTGCCAGCAGCCCAACTAGCGGGTTTAACCTCGAGCAGTACGTC. Translating it yields CASSPTSGFNLEQYV.

The genes are TRBV2 and TRBJ2-7; TRBD1 might be the D (6 bases). The length of the CDR3 is 14 residues. Germline lookup yields CDR1 SNHLY and CDR2 FYNNEI. The V and J ends lost 5 bases and 1 base respectively, with 12 bases between them. The CDR3 bases are TGTGCCAGCAGTACAGGGTTTGTTTCCTACGAGCAGTACTTC. Translated, it gives CASSTGFVSYEQYF.

The chain uses TRBV6-4 and TRBJ2-3, with 11 nucleotides matching TRBD2. Germline V gene data show CDR1 as MRHNA and CDR2 as SNTAGT. The V gene end was trimmed by 6 bases and the J gene end by 4 bases; junction bases not matched to a gene: 6. This CDR3 region has 15 residues. For the CDR3, the DNA is TGTGCCAGCAGCGGTAGCGGGGGGGCTGCAGATACGCAGTATTTT. This codes for CASSGSGGAADTQYF.